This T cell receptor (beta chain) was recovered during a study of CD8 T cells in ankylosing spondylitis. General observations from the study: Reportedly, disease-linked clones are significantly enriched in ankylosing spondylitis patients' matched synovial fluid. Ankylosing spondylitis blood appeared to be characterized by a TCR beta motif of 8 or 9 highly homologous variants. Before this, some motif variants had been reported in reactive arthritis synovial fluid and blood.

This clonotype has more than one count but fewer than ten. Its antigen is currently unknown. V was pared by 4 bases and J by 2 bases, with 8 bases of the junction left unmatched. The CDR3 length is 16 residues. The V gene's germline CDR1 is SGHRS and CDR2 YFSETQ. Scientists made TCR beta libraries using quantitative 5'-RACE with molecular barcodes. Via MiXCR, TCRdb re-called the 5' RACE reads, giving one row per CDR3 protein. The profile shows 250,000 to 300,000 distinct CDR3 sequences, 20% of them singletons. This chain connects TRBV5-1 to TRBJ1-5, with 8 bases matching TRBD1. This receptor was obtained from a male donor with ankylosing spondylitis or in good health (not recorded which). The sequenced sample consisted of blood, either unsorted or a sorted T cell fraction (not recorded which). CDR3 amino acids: CASSPPDRVGNQPQHF. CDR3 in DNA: TGCGCCAGCAGCCCGCCGGACAGGGTGGGCAATCAGCCCCAGCATTTT.